This section outlines one TCR beta chain sequence together with its context. What it recognizes is unknown. There were no recent acute infections or vaccinations among the donors, who were healthy HIV-negative adults. Partitioning of CD4+ cells yielded a CD45RA+ naive subset and a CD45RA-negative memory subset. Original data processing: Filtering differed since immunoSEQ provided only junctions, with no quality scores. Some clones are missing from TCRdb's copy, which holds only in-frame ones; the method was immunoSEQ multiplex PCR. That table is the source of V, J and clone size, and D and trimming were worked out from the DNA. This sample yields about 1.5 million clones, of which 98% are seen a single time; roughly 0.42% belongs to the top ten. This sample was included in a study of shared clonotypes between healthy human individuals. The CDR3 is 15 amino acids. J lost 4 bases, V lost 5 bases, and 8 bases had no gene match. The germline V gene has CDR1 SNHLY and CDR2 FYNNEI.

Study findings and constraints: Estimated richness values were generally larger in naive subsets than in memory subsets.

The rearrangement uses TRBV2 and TRBJ2-5, with 9 bases lining up with TRBD1. The clonotype comes from a man aged 25-40 years in good health. What was sequenced was naive CD4+ T cells sorted from blood. Sample subset: CD45RA+ positively selected. CDR3 residues: CASSSRDRVGETQYF. CDR3 bases: TGTGCCAGCAGTAGCCGGGACAGGGTGGGAGAGACCCAGTACTTC.